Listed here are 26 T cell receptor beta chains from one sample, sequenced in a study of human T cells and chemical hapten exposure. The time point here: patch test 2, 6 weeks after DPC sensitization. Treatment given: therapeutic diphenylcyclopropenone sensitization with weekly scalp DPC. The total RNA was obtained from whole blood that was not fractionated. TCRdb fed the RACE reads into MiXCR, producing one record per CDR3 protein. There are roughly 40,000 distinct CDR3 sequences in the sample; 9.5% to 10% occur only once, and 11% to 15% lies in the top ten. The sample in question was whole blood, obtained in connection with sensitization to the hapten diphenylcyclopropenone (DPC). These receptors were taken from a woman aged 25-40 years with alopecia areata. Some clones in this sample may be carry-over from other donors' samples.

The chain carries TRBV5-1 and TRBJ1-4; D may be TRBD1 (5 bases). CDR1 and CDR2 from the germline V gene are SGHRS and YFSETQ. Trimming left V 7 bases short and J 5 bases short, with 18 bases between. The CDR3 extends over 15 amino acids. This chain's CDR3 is CASSEGDGRNEKLFF. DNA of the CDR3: TGCGCCAGCTCTGAAGGGGACGGGAGAAATGAAAAACTGTTTTTT.

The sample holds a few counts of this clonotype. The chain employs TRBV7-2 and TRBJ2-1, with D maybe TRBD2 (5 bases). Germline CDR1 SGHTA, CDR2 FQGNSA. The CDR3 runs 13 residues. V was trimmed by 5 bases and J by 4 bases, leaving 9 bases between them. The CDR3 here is CASSRPGYNEQFF. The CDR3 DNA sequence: TGTGCCAGCAGCCGCCCGGGGTACAATGAGCAGTTCTTC.

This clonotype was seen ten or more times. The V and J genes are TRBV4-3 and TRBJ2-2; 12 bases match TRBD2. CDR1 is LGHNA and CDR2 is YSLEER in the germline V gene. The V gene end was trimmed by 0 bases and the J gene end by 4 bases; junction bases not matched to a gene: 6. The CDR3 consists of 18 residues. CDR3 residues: CASSQDSSGGAVTGELFF. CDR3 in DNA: TGCGCCAGCAGCCAAGATTCTAGCGGGGGGGCGGTCACCGGGGAGCTGTTTTTT.

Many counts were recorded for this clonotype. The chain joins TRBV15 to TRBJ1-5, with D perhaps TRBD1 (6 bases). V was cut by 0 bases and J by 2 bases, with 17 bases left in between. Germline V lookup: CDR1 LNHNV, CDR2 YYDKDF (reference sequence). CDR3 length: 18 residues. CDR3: CATSRDRAGVTRNQPQHF. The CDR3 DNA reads TGTGCCACCAGCAGAGATCGGGCAGGGGTCACCCGCAATCAGCCCCAGCATTTT.

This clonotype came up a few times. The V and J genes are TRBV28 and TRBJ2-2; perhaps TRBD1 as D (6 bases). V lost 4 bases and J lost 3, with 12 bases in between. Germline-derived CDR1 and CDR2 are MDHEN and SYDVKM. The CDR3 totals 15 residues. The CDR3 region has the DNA TGTGCCAGCAGTTCCGTGGCAGGGGACACCGGGGAGCTGTTTTTT. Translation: CASSSVAGDTGELFF.

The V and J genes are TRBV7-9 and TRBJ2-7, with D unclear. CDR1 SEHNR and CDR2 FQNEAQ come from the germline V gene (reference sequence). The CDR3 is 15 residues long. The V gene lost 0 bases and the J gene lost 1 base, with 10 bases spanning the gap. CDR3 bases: TGTGCCAGCAGCTTAGCGCTGGCCTGGTCCTACGAGCAGTACTTC. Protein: CASSLALAWSYEQYF. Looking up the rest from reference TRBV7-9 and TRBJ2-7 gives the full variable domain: DTGVSQNPRHKITKRGQNVTFRCDPISEHNRLYWYRQTLGQGPEFLTYFQNEAQLEKSRLLSDRFSAERPKGSFSTLEIQRTEQGDSAMYLCASSLALAWSYEQYFGPGTRLTVT.

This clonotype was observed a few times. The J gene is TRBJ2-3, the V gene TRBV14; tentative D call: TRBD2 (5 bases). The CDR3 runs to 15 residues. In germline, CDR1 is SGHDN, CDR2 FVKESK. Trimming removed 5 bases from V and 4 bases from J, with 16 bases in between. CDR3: CASSYLVASPDTQYF. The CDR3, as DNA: TGTGCCAGCAGCTATCTGGTAGCTAGCCCAGATACGCAGTATTTT.

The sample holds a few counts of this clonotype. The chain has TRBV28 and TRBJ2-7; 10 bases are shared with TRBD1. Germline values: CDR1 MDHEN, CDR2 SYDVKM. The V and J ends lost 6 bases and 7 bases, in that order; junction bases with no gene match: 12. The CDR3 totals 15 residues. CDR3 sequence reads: CASRERDRGLEEQYF. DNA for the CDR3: TGTGCCAGCAGAGAACGGGACAGGGGATTGGAAGAGCAGTACTTC.

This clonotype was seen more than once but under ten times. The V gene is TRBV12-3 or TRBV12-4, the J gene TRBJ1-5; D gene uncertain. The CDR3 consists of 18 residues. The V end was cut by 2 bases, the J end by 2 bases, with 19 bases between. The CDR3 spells CASSLISILGRRNQPQHF. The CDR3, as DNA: TGTGCCAGCAGTTTAATATCTATTCTTGGCAGACGCAATCAGCCCCAGCATTTT.

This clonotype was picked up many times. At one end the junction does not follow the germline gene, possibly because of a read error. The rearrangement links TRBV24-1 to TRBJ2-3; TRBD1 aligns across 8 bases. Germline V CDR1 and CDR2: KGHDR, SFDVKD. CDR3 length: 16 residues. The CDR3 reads CVTSGTGTGPLSTQYF. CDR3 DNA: TGTGTCACCAGCGGTACCGGGACAGGCCCCCTATCAACGCAGTATTTT.

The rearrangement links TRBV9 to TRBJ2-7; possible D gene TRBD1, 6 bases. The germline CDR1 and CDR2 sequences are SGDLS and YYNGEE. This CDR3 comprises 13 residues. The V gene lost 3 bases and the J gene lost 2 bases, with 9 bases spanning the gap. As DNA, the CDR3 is TGTGCCAGCAGCGCCGGACAGACCTACGAGCAGTACTTC. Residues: CASSAGQTYEQYF.

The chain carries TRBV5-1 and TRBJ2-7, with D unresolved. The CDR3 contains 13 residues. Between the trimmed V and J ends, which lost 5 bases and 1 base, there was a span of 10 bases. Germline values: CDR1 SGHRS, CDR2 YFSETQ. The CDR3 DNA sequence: TGCGCCAGCAGGGCAATTGGTTCCTACGAGCAGTACTTC. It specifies CASRAIGSYEQYF.

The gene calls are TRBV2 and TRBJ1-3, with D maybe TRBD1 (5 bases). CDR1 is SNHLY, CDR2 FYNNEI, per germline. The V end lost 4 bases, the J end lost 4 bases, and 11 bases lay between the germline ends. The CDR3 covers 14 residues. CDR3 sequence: CASSVGGSGNTIYF. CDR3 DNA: TGTGCCAGCAGTGTTGGGGGGTCCGGAAACACCATATATTTT.

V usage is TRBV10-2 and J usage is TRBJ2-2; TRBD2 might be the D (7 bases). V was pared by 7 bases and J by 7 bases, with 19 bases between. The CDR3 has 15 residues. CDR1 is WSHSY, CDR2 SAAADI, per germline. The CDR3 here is CASIEAGGRNGELFF. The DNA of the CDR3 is TGCGCCAGCATTGAAGCCGGGGGGCGTAACGGGGAGCTGTTTTTT.

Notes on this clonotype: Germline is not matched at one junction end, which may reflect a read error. The CDR3 bases are TGTGCTAGCAGCCGGCGTCCGGGGATAGATACGCAGTATTTT. Its translation: CASSRRPGIDTQYF. This sequence joins TRBV7-7 and TRBJ2-3, with D maybe TRBD2 (5 bases). The CDR3 runs 14 residues. Germline V gene data show CDR1 as SSHAT and CDR2 as FNYEAQ (reference sequence).

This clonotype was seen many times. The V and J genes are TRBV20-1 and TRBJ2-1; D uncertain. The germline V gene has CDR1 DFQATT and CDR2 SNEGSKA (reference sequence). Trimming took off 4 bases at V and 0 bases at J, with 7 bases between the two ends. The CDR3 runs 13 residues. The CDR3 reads CSAIQSSYNEQFF. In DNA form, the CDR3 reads TGCAGTGCTATACAAAGCTCCTACAATGAGCAGTTCTTC.

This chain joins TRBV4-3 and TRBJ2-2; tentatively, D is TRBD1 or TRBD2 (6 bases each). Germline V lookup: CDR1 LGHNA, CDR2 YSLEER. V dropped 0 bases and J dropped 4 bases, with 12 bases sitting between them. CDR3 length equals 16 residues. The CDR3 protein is CASSQDPGAPTGELFF. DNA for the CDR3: TGCGCCAGCAGCCAAGATCCGGGGGCCCCCACCGGGGAGCTGTTTTTT.

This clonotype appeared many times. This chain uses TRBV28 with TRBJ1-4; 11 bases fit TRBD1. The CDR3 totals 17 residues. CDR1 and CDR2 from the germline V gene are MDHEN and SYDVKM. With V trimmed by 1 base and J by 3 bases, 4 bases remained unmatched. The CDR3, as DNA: TGTGCCAGCAGTTTATACGGGACAGGGGGAGCTAATGAAAAACTGTTTTTT. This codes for CASSLYGTGGANEKLFF.

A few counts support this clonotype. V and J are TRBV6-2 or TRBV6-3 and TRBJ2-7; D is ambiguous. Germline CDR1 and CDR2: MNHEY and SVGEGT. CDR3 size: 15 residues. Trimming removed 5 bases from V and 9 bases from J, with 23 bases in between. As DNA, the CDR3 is TGTGCCAGCAGTCCCCCGTTCCAGAGACGTCGGCCGCAGTACTTC. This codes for CASSPPFQRRRPQYF.

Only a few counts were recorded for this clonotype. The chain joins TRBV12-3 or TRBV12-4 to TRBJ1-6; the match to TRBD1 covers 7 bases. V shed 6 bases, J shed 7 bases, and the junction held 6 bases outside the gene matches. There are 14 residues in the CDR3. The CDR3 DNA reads TGTGCCAGCAGCAGGGACAGCCAGAATTCACCCCTCCACTTT. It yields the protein CASSRDSQNSPLHF.

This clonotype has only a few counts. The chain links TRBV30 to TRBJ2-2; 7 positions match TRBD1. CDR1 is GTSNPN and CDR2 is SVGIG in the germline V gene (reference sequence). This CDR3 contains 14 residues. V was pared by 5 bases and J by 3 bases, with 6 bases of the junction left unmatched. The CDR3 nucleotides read TGTGCCTGGGACAGGGAACTATACACCGGGGAGCTGTTTTTT. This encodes CAWDRELYTGELFF.

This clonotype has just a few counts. CDR3 protein: CATSDPGTRTDTQYF. The DNA for the CDR3 is TGTGCCACCAGTGACCCCGGGACTAGAACAGATACGCAGTATTTT. V gene TRBV24-1 combines with J gene TRBJ2-3; TRBD2 matches 8 bases. This CDR3 is 15 amino acids long. V lost 4 bases, J lost 3 bases, and 5 bases stayed unmatched. Germline CDR1 and CDR2: KGHDR and SFDVKD.

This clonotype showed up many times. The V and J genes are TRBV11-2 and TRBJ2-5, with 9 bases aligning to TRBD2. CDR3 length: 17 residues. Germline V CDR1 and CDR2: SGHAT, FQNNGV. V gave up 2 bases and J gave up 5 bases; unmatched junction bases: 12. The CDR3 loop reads CASSLRSPRGGEETQYF. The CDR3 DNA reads TGTGCCAGCAGCTTACGGTCACCGCGGGGGGGTGAGGAGACCCAGTACTTC.

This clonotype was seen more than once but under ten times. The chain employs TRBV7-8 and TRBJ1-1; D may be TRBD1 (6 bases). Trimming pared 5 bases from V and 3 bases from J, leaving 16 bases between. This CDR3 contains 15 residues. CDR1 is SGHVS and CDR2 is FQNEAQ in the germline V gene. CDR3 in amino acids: CASSALLGGHTEAFF. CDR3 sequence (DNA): TGTGCCAGCAGCGCCCTACTGGGGGGGCACACTGAAGCTTTCTTT.

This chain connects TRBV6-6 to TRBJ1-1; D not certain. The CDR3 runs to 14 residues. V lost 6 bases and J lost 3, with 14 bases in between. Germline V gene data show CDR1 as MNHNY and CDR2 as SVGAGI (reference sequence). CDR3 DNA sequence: TGTGCCAGCAGCCTATCTGTCCAGGACACTGAAGCTTTCTTT. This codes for CASSLSVQDTEAFF.

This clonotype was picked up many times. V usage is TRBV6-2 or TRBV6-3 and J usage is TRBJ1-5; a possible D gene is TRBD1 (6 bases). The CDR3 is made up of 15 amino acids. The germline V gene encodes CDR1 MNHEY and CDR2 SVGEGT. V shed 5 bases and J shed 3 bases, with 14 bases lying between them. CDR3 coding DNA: TGTGCCAGCAGTACGCGCGGACAGCCCAATCAGCCCCAGCATTTT. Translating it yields CASSTRGQPNQPQHF.